Listed below are T cell receptor beta chains from one sample, sequenced in a study of blood T cells in healthy people across ages. TCRdb fed the 5' RACE reads into MiXCR, producing one record per CDR3 protein. The data contain about a million distinct CDR3 sequences, around 48% of them singletons. Sequenced sample: blood. Receptor source: a man aged 30 to 45 in good health. CDR3s include the opening cysteine and the closing phenylalanine or tryptophan. A D gene is named only where the DNA matches it firmly. Part of the rows lack a size; the others show once, few, many or a class for expanded clones.

J	D	size	V	CDR3	DNA
TRBJ2-1	.	.	TRBV10-3	CAISESNLGPQFF	TGTGCCATCAGTGAGTCTAACCTAGGACCGCAGTTCTTC
TRBJ2-4	.	few	TRBV7-2	CASSLNGGDIQYF	TGTGCCAGCAGCTTGAACGGGGGTGACATTCAGTACTTC
TRBJ1-6	TRBD1	.	TRBV4-3	CASSQDRAGGFSPLHF	TGCGCCAGCAGCCAAGATCGGGCAGGGGGTTTTTCACCCCTCCACTTT
TRBJ2-7	TRBD2	.	TRBV3-1	CASSRGGFEQYF	TGTGCCAGCAGCCGGGGAGGGTTCGAGCAGTACTTC
TRBJ2-3	.	few	TRBV6-2/TRBV6-3	CASSYLLTDTQYF	TGTGCCAGCAGTTACCTCCTCACAGATACGCAGTATTTT
TRBJ2-2	.	few	TRBV7-2	CASSLVSAYTGELFF	TGTGCCAGCAGCTTAGTCTCGGCCTACACCGGGGAGCTGTTTTTT
TRBJ2-7	.	few	TRBV4-1	CASSQEGGAWGRSYEQYF	TGCGCCAGCAGCCAAGAAGGGGGTGCTTGGGGGCGTTCCTACGAGCAGTACTTC
TRBJ2-7	TRBD1	.	TRBV28	CASSFPTTGTAHPYEQYF	TGTGCCAGCAGTTTCCCTACCACCGGGACAGCGCACCCCTACGAGCAGTACTTC
TRBJ2-7	TRBD1	.	TRBV27	CASSYPRDSPWEQYF	TGTGCCAGCAGTTACCCCCGGGACAGCCCATGGGAGCAGTACTTC
TRBJ2-7	.	.	TRBV29-1	CSAIRRGHNEQYF	TGCAGCGCAATCCGTCGGGGTCACAATGAGCAGTACTTC
TRBJ2-7	.	.	TRBV2	CAKDTFPYEQYF	TGTGCCAAGGACACCTTCCCTTACGAGCAGTACTTC
TRBJ2-7	.	.	TRBV11-3	CASSLDRPGSEQYF	TGTGCCAGCAGCTTAGATCGGCCAGGGTCCGAGCAGTACTTC
TRBJ2-1	.	.	TRBV11-3	CASSLGQENEQFF	TGTGCCAGCAGCTTAGGTCAGGAAAATGAGCAGTTCTTC
TRBJ2-1	.	.	TRBV7-9	CASSYRGNNYNEQFF	TGTGCCAGCAGCTATCGGGGGAACAACTACAATGAGCAGTTCTTC
TRBJ1-5	.	.	TRBV10-3	CAISESVNQPQHF	TGTGCCATCAGTGAGTCCGTTAATCAGCCCCAGCATTTT
TRBJ1-1	.	few	TRBV29-1	CSVGQGGTEAFF	TGCAGCGTTGGGCAGGGTGGGACTGAAGCTTTCTTT